The rows below give T cell receptor beta chains drawn from one sample of a study of control samples from healthy donors and cancer patients. Only in-frame clones appear in the TCRdb table, and some are missing; sequencing was by immunoSEQ multiplex PCR. The sample contains around 90,000 clones, more than 75% of which appear only once. Sequenced sample: blood. These receptors all stem from a woman aged 40-49 years in good health. CDR3s include the opening cysteine and the closing phenylalanine or tryptophan.

J gene: TRBJ2-6; V gene: TRBV4-3; CDR3 protein: CASSQAMGSGANVLTF
J gene: TRBJ2-3; V gene: TRBV7-2; CDR3 protein: CASSFMAGGVTDTQYF
J gene: TRBJ2-7; V gene: TRBV30; CDR3 protein: CAWSGAGFSYEQYF
J gene: TRBJ1-1; V gene: TRBV5-5; CDR3 protein: CASSYRGREAFF
J gene: TRBJ1-1; V gene: TRBV19; CDR3 protein: CASSSGGAMSTEAFF
J gene: TRBJ2-7; V gene: TRBV24-1; CDR3 protein: CATSDPLGTRPYEQYF
J gene: TRBJ1-1; V gene: TRBV6-4; CDR3 protein: CASRDRLRGKDTEAFF
J gene: TRBJ2-6; V gene: TRBV11-3; CDR3 protein: CASTSYGANVLTF
J gene: TRBJ2-7; V gene: TRBV6-4; CDR3 protein: CASTSYEQYF
J gene: TRBJ1-4; V gene: TRBV30; CDR3 protein: CAGYRDEKLFF
J gene: TRBJ1-3; V gene: TRBV18; CDR3 protein: CASSRQNWGSSGNTIYF